Listed below are T cell receptor beta chains from one sample, sequenced in a study of T cell responses to AZD1222 COVID-19 vaccine. TCRdb's table, derived via immunoSEQ multiplex PCR, lists solely in-frame clones and lacks some. The sample shows around 180,000 clones, approximately 94% of them seen only once. Sequenced here: peripheral blood, sampled on day 0 of AZD1222 vaccination. The receptor source for this set is an adult in good health. Both conserved end residues are part of each CDR3. The D gene is left open where the match is weak. Clone sizes are given selectively: once, few, many, or a class where the clone is expanded.

CDR3nt	CDR3aa	abundance	d_gene	v_gene	j_gene
TGCAGCGGAAGACGGGGGGCCTCAACTAATGAAAAACTGTTTTTT	CSGRRGASTNEKLFF	.	.	TRBV29-1	TRBJ1-4
TGTGCCAGCAGTGTAAGACAGAGCTACGAGCAGTACTTC	CASSVRQSYEQYF	.	.	TRBV27	TRBJ2-7
TGTGCCAGTATTCCAGGACTGACGCACACTGAAGCTTTCTTT	CASIPGLTHTEAFF	.	.	TRBV19	TRBJ1-1
TGTGCCAGCAGTTTAACCCTCGCCGGCGCTTTCTTT	CASSLTLAGAFF	.	.	TRBV28	TRBJ1-1
TGTGCCATCAGGACCGAGCCCCACACTGAAGCTTTCTTT	CAIRTEPHTEAFF	.	.	TRBV10-3	TRBJ1-1
TGTGCCACGCGGCGCTTCAATGAGCAGTTCTTC	CATRRFNEQFF	.	.	TRBV19	TRBJ2-1
TGTGCCTGGTCCTCGGTTCCGACTAGGTATGGCTACACCTTC	CAWSSVPTRYGYTF	.	.	TRBV30	TRBJ1-2
TGTGCCAGTAGACCGAACGGGGGGAACACTGAAGCTTTCTTT	CASRPNGGNTEAFF	.	.	TRBV19	TRBJ1-1
TGTGCCAGCACCCCGACGAGAAGGACCGGGGAGCTGTTTTTT	CASTPTRRTGELFF	.	.	TRBV28	TRBJ2-2
TGTGCCAGCAGCTTGTTTTCCGGGATTCAGCCCCAGCATTTT	CASSLFSGIQPQHF	.	.	TRBV5-5	TRBJ1-5
TGTGCCAGCAGTTACACGAGCGGGAGGGCCGACTACGAGCAGTACTTC	CASSYTSGRADYEQYF	.	TRBD2	TRBV6-2/TRBV6-3	TRBJ2-7
TGTGCCAGCAGTGAAGCGAGTCAGGTGAAGAGCTATGGCTACACCTTC	CASSEASQVKSYGYTF	.	.	TRBV2	TRBJ1-2
TGCAGCGTGGGCGACCAGGGCAACACTGAAGCTTTCTTT	CSVGDQGNTEAFF	.	.	TRBV29-1	TRBJ1-1
TGTGCCAGCAGTAAGCCTGGATCAGGGGTCGCTGAAGCTTTCTTT	CASSKPGSGVAEAFF	.	.	TRBV6-6	TRBJ1-1
TGTGCCAGCAGCTTAGTTTCGGGCCTGAGGGACATTCAGTACTTC	CASSLVSGLRDIQYF	.	.	TRBV7-2	TRBJ2-4
TGTGCCAGCAGTTTCGGACTAGCGGGAGGAGGGGCAGATACGCAGTATTTT	CASSFGLAGGGADTQYF	.	TRBD2	TRBV27	TRBJ2-3
TGTGCCAGCAGTGAGTCAGCTTTCCAAGAGACCCAGTACTTC	CASSESAFQETQYF	.	.	TRBV6-1	TRBJ2-5
TGTGCCAGCAGCTTGGCACGGGACTGGATAAATGAGCAGTTCTTC	CASSLARDWINEQFF	.	.	TRBV7-8	TRBJ2-1
TGTGCCAGCAGCCCAGCCACGGGACTAGTTAAACGGGAGCAGTACTTC	CASSPATGLVKREQYF	.	TRBD2	TRBV4-2	TRBJ2-7
TGTGCCAGCAGCCGGGGACACGGTATAGGGGAGCTGTTTTTT	CASSRGHGIGELFF	.	.	TRBV9	TRBJ2-2
TGTGCCAGCAACCCGGCTTTCACAGATACGCAGTATTTT	CASNPAFTDTQYF	few	.	TRBV2	TRBJ2-3
TGTGCCAGCAGTTTTCAGGGGTTGAACTATGGCTACACCTTC	CASSFQGLNYGYTF	.	.	TRBV28	TRBJ1-2
TGTGCCAGCAGTTTGGTTCAGGGACTAGAGCAGTACTTC	CASSLVQGLEQYF	.	TRBD2	TRBV12-3/TRBV12-4	TRBJ2-7
TGTGCCAGCAGCTGGGGACAGTCCGGAAACACCATATATTTT	CASSWGQSGNTIYF	.	TRBD1	TRBV5-6	TRBJ1-3
TGTGCCAGTACCTCAGGTGGCTACACCTTC	CASTSGGYTF	.	.	TRBV25-1	TRBJ1-2
TGTGCCAGCAGCATCGACTCCTACGAGCAGTACTTC	CASSIDSYEQYF	once	.	TRBV5-4	TRBJ2-7
TGTGCCAGCAGTTCCACTCGGATGGGCGAGCAGTACTTC	CASSSTRMGEQYF	.	.	TRBV12-3/TRBV12-4	TRBJ2-7
TGTGCCAGCAGTTCCGACTCCGGGACTAGCGGGTCGAGCTCCTACAATGAGCAGTTCTTC	CASSSDSGTSGSSSYNEQFF	.	TRBD2	TRBV28	TRBJ2-1
TGTGCCAGCTCACCGAGCGGGATGGGATCCTACGAGCAGTACTTC	CASSPSGMGSYEQYF	.	TRBD2	TRBV18	TRBJ2-7
TGTGCCAGCAGTTTCTCAGGGGGCCTTCGTAATACGCAGTATTTT	CASSFSGGLRNTQYF	.	TRBD1	TRBV6-2/TRBV6-3	TRBJ2-3
TGCAGCCCTCGGGACCCCCCGCGCGGCTACACCTTC	CSPRDPPRGYTF	.	.	TRBV29-1	TRBJ1-2
TGTGCCAGCAGTTCTATTGGGAACACTGAAGCTTTCTTT	CASSSIGNTEAFF	.	.	TRBV2	TRBJ1-1
TGCGCCAGCAGCTTGGAGGGCCTGAACACTGAAGCTTTCTTT	CASSLEGLNTEAFF	once	.	TRBV5-1	TRBJ1-1
TGTGCCAGCAGCTATAGACTAGCGGGACCTAGCACAGATACGCAGTATTTT	CASSYRLAGPSTDTQYF	.	TRBD2	TRBV9	TRBJ2-3
TGTGCCAGCAGCTCACCGGGGTATGGCTACACCTTC	CASSSPGYGYTF	.	.	TRBV28	TRBJ1-2
TGTGCCAGCAGGATCCTCACCAAGAAGAGCTCACCCCTCCACTTT	CASRILTKKSSPLHF	.	.	TRBV27	TRBJ1-6
TGTGCCAGCAGCTTGGAGTGGAACACTGAAGCTTTCTTT	CASSLEWNTEAFF	.	.	TRBV5-4	TRBJ1-1
TGTGCCAGCAGTGAACAGGGCCGGGACACCGGGGAGCTGTTTTTT	CASSEQGRDTGELFF	.	.	TRBV2	TRBJ2-2
TGTGCCAGCAGCAAAGCAGGGACAGGGAACGGGGAGCAGTACTTC	CASSKAGTGNGEQYF	.	TRBD1	TRBV7-3	TRBJ2-7
TGTGCCAGCAGTTTTAGGGGAAACTACGAGCAGTACTTC	CASSFRGNYEQYF	.	.	TRBV28	TRBJ2-7
TGTGCCAGCAGTGGGAACTCAGGGGGCTATGGCTACACCTTC	CASSGNSGGYGYTF	.	TRBD1	TRBV2	TRBJ1-2
TGTGCCAGCAGCTCCCGACAGGGAATAGGCAATGAGCAGTTCTTC	CASSSRQGIGNEQFF	.	TRBD1	TRBV11-3	TRBJ2-1
TGCGCCAGCAGCTTGCCGGGGGCTGAAGCTTTCTTT	CASSLPGAEAFF	.	.	TRBV5-1	TRBJ1-1
TGTGCCACGACTAGCGGGGAAAGGTACGAGCAGTACTTC	CATTSGERYEQYF	.	TRBD2	TRBV10-3	TRBJ2-7
TGTGCCACCAGCAGAGATTTAACAGCCCAAGAGACCCAGTACTTC	CATSRDLTAQETQYF	.	.	TRBV15	TRBJ2-5
TGCGCCAGCAGCTTGGACCCGGCCTACGAGCAGTACTTC	CASSLDPAYEQYF	.	.	TRBV5-1	TRBJ2-7
TGTGCCAGCAGCTTGCCGAGGATCGGGGAGCCCTCCTACAATGAGCAGTTCTTC	CASSLPRIGEPSYNEQFF	once	.	TRBV11-2	TRBJ2-1
TGCAGCCTAGGGACAGGGGGCCAAGAGACCCAGTACTTC	CSLGTGGQETQYF	.	TRBD1	TRBV29-1	TRBJ2-5
TGTGCCAGCAGCGGTCCATACGAGCAGTACTTC	CASSGPYEQYF	.	.	TRBV7-2	TRBJ2-7
TGTGCCAGCAGCTTGGTAAAGGAGGAGCAGTACTTC	CASSLVKEEQYF	once	.	TRBV5-4	TRBJ2-7
TGTGCCAGCAGTTACGGACCGATGCGCGGACGGCCCCAGCATTTT	CASSYGPMRGRPQHF	.	.	TRBV5-6	TRBJ1-5
TGTGCCAGCAGCCAAGATCTCCAGCGGGCGGTCTACAATGAGCAGTTCTTC	CASSQDLQRAVYNEQFF	.	.	TRBV4-2	TRBJ2-1
TGTGCCAGCAGCTTACGGCGGGGGCCCGATAGGGGCTACACCTTC	CASSLRRGPDRGYTF	once	.	TRBV11-1	TRBJ1-2
TGTGCCAGCAGGGACACCTCCCGGGAGACCCAGTACTTC	CASRDTSRETQYF	.	.	TRBV11-2	TRBJ2-5
TGTGCCAGCAGCTTGCGGGACAGGGTAGGGCAGCCCCAGCATTTT	CASSLRDRVGQPQHF	.	TRBD1	TRBV5-8	TRBJ1-5
TGTGCCAGCAGCGCCGGGACTCTGGGGGCCAATGAGCAGTTCTTC	CASSAGTLGANEQFF	.	.	TRBV9	TRBJ2-1
TGTGCCAGCAGCCAAAGGAACCCTTCCAAGGCTTTCTTT	CASSQRNPSKAFF	.	.	TRBV3-1/TRBV3-2	TRBJ1-1
TGTGCCAGCAGCTTAAGAAATAGCGGATCTTACTCCTACGAGCAGTACTTC	CASSLRNSGSYSYEQYF	.	.	TRBV7-9	TRBJ2-7
TGTGCCAGTAGCCGACCTCAGGGGGCCTACTATAATTCACCCCTCCACTTT	CASSRPQGAYYNSPLHF	.	TRBD1	TRBV19	TRBJ1-6
TGTGCCTGGAATCCTTTAGGGGGGGAGATCACTGAAGCTTTCTTT	CAWNPLGGEITEAFF	.	.	TRBV30	TRBJ1-1